These 7 T cell receptor beta chains came from one sample sequenced in a study of T cells after yellow fever vaccination. TCRdb re-called the 5' RACE reads through MiXCR, storing one row per CDR3 protein. The sample shows about 160,000 distinct CDR3 sequences, almost 7% of them seen only once. Source: CD4+ T cells sorted from PBMCs, taken about 5 days after the first yellow fever vaccination. Source of these receptors: a man aged 18 to 30 who received the YFV17D yellow fever vaccine.

This clonotype came up many times. This sequence joins TRBV7-2 and TRBJ1-6; no definite D call. The germline V gene has CDR1 SGHTA and CDR2 FQGNSA. Trimming took 5 bases from V and 7 from J, leaving 9 bases between them. This CDR3 comprises 13 residues. The CDR3 sequence: CASSLQENSPLHF. DNA for the CDR3: TGTGCCAGCAGCCTACAAGAAAATTCACCCCTCCACTTT. The whole variable domain, remainder taken from reference TRBV7-2 and TRBJ1-6, is GAGVSQSPSNKVTEKGKDVELRCDPISGHTALYWYRQSLGQGLEFLIYFQGNSAPDKSGLPSDRFSAERTGGSVSTLTIQRTQQEDSAVYLCASSLQENSPLHFGNGTRLTVT.

This clonotype has at least ten counts. The genes are TRBV5-1 and TRBJ1-2, with D perhaps TRBD1 (6 bases). The germline CDR1 and CDR2 sequences are SGHRS and YFSETQ. The CDR3 is 13 amino acids. V was pared by 4 bases and J by 6 bases, with 13 bases between. The CDR3 bases are TGCGCCAGCAGCGCACAGGGAGAGGATGGCTACACCTTC. This translates into CASSAQGEDGYTF.

The genes are TRBV12-3 or TRBV12-4 and TRBJ2-1; D possibly corresponds to TRBD2 (6 bases). Trimming took off 5 bases at V and 4 bases at J, with 15 bases between the two ends. The length of the CDR3 is 15 residues. CDR3 bases: TGTGCCAGCAGTCTTACTCGGAGGGTTTACAATGAGCAGTTCTTC. Residues: CASSLTRRVYNEQFF.

With respect to this clonotype: A much larger clone differs from this one at a single base, so this may be a read error. J is TRBJ1-6 and V is TRBV15; unclear D gene. This CDR3 has 15 residues. Germline V gives CDR1 LNHNV, CDR2 YYDKDF (reference sequence). CDR3 sequence reads: CVTSPAGGESSPLHF. CDR3 DNA sequence: TGTGTCACCAGCCCGGCAGGCGGGGAATCTTCACCCCTCCACTTT.

This clonotype was seen at least ten times. This chain uses TRBV24-1 with TRBJ2-2, with TRBD1 matching 11 bases. V shed 10 bases, J shed 4 bases, and the junction held 4 bases outside the gene matches. This CDR3 spans 14 amino acids. Germline CDR1 KGHDR, CDR2 SFDVKD. CDR3 amino acids: CATRDRGSTGELFF. The CDR3 region has the DNA TGTGCCACTCGGGACAGGGGGTCCACCGGGGAGCTGTTTTTT.

This clonotype was seen only a few times. The chain links TRBV2 to TRBJ2-3; 7 bases align to TRBD1. The V gene end was trimmed by 7 bases and the J gene end by 0 bases; junction bases not matched to a gene: 4. Looked up from germline, CDR1 is SNHLY and CDR2 is FYNNEI. There are 14 residues in the CDR3. CDR3 in amino acids: CASNGQVSTDTQYF. The DNA for the CDR3 is TGTGCCAGCAATGGACAGGTCAGCACAGATACGCAGTATTTT.

This clonotype occurred a few times. The chain has TRBV7-9 and TRBJ1-1, with D perhaps TRBD1 (5 bases). V lost 5 bases to trimming and J lost 3 bases, with 16 bases between them. The CDR3 loop spans 15 amino acids. Germline lookup yields CDR1 SEHNR and CDR2 FQNEAQ (reference sequence). CDR3 sequence (DNA): TGTGCCAGCAGCCCCGTGGGTTGGGGGTACACTGAAGCTTTCTTT. It is translated as CASSPVGWGYTEAFF.